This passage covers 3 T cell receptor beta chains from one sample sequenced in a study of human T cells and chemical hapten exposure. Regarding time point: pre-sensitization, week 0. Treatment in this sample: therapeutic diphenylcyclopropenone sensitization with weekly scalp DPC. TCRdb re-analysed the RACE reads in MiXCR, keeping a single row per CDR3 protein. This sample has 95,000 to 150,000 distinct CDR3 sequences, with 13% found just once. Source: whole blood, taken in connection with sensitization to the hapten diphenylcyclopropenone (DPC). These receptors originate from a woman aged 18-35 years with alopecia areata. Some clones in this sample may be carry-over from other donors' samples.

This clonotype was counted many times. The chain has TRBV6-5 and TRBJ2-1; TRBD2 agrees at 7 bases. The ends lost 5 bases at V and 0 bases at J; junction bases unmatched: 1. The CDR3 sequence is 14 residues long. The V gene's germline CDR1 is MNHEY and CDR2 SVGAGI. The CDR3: CASSRGDSYNEQFF. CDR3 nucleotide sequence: TGTGCCAGCAGTCGGGGGGACTCCTACAATGAGCAGTTCTTC.

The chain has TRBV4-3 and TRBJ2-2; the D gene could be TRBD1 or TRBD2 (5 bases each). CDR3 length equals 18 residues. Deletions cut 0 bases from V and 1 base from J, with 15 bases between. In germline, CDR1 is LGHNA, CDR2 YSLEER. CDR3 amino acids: CASSQDLVGRLNTGELFF. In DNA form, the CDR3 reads TGCGCCAGCAGCCAAGACCTAGTGGGACGGCTGAACACCGGGGAGCTGTTTTTT.

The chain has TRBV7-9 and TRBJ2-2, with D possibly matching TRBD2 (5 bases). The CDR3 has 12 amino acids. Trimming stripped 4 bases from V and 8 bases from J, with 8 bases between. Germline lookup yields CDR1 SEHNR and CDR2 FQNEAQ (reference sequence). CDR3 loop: CASSSGGGELFF. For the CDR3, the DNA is TGTGCCAGCAGCTCCGGCGGGGGGGAGCTGTTTTTT.